This T cell receptor (beta chain) was found in a study of beta chain features in type 1 diabetes. Since all of the isolated RNA was reverse transcribed, expressed TCRB transcripts were what got sequenced. Produced via immunoSEQ multiplex PCR; TCRdb's table is partial and in-frame only. This sample has about 40,000 clones, with around 45% found just once. After removal of 3 bases from V and 5 bases from J, the junction contained 10 bases not matched to a gene. The CDR3 runs to 15 residues. CDR1 and CDR2 from the germline V gene are SGHNT and YYREEE (reference sequence). This clone was counted only a few times.

Sample: central memory CD4+ T cells from blood. This sequence joins TRBV5-4 and TRBJ2-5, with 7 positions matching TRBD1. The origin of this receptor is a woman aged 18 to 35 in good health. The CDR3 here is CASSYKGAVGETQYF. The CDR3 DNA reads as TGTGCCAGCAGCTATAAGGGGGCGGTGGGGGAGACCCAGTACTTC.